The next 24 T cell receptor beta chains were all read from a single sample in a study of patients and donors after allogeneic stem cell transplantation. TCRdb analysed the RT-PCR reads with MiXCR anew, one entry per CDR3 protein. The sample carries fewer than 60,000 distinct CDR3 sequences, about 14% recorded once. The sample was blood, either unsorted or a sorted T cell fraction (not recorded which). Source of these receptors: a human donor who was either an allogeneic HSCT recipient or a stem cell or donor lymphocyte infusion donor (not recorded which). It is not recorded whose cells these are; they may come from a transplant donor.

The V call is TRBV7-9, the J call TRBJ2-2; a weak D match, TRBD1 (5 bases). The CDR3 covers 15 residues. Trimming stripped 5 bases from V and 4 bases from J, with 14 bases between. CDR1 is SEHNR and CDR2 is FQNEAQ in the germline V gene (reference sequence). The CDR3 here is CASSLDHQGTGELFF. The CDR3 DNA sequence: TGTGCCAGCAGCCTCGACCACCAGGGCACCGGGGAGCTGTTTTTT.

This clonotype occurred a few times. This clone may be a read error of a much larger clone one base away. J is TRBJ2-3 and V is TRBV11-2; D gene ambiguous. From germline, CDR1 is SGHAT and CDR2 FQNNGV. The CDR3 contains 11 residues. Deletions cut 2 bases from V and 7 bases from J, with 4 bases between. CDR3 sequence reads: CASSLTNTQYF. The CDR3, as DNA: TGTGCCAGCAGCTTAACAAATACGCAGTATTTT.

V and J are TRBV3-1 and TRBJ2-1; no definite D call. The CDR3 consists of 15 residues. V gave up 0 bases and J gave up 5 bases, with 11 bases separating them. CDR1 is LGHDT, CDR2 YNNKEL, per germline (reference sequence). CDR3 DNA: TGTGCCAGCAGCCAAGATAGTCGGGCCCACAATGAGCAGTTCTTC. Residues: CASSQDSRAHNEQFF.

The chain joins TRBV10-3 to TRBJ2-2, with TRBD2 as a possible D gene (6 bases). Germline V lookup: CDR1 ENHRY, CDR2 SYGVKD. V lost 0 bases, J lost 0 bases, and 11 bases lay in between. The CDR3 has 17 amino acids. The CDR3 region has the DNA TGTGCCATCAGTGAGTCGGTGGAGGGCCCGAACACCGGGGAGCTGTTTTTT. This codes for CAISESVEGPNTGELFF.

A word on this clonotype: This may be a read error, as it is one base from a much larger clone. As the CDR3 is not closed by the conserved phenylalanine or tryptophan, this likely results from a read error. The chain carries TRBV20-1 and TRBJ1-1; tentatively, D is TRBD1 (5 bases). Germline loops: CDR1 DFQATT, CDR2 SNEGSKA (reference sequence). This CDR3 is built from 11 residues. V lost 7 bases and J lost 5, with 11 bases in between. This chain's CDR3 is CSGRGVTEAFL. The CDR3 DNA is TGCAGTGGACGAGGGGTGACTGAAGCTTTCTTA.

This clonotype was picked up many times. V usage is TRBV27 and J usage is TRBJ1-5, with a possible D match to TRBD1 (5 bases). Germline V gives CDR1 MNHEY, CDR2 SMNVEV (reference sequence). This CDR3 contains 16 residues. Trimming took off 2 bases at V and 0 bases at J, with 11 bases between the two ends. CDR3 in DNA: TGTGCCAGCAGTTTACTCGGGACCGTTAGCAATCAGCCCCAGCATTTT. Residues: CASSLLGTVSNQPQHF.

This clonotype was observed many times. The genes are TRBV5-4 and TRBJ2-1; 9 bases fit TRBD2. The CDR3 spans 15 residues. In germline, CDR1 is SGHNT, CDR2 YYREEE (reference sequence). Losses at the gene ends were 4 bases for V and 2 bases for J; bases not matched to a gene: 4. This chain's CDR3 is CASSGGLATYNEQFF. CDR3 DNA: TGTGCCAGCAGCGGCGGACTAGCGACCTACAATGAGCAGTTCTTC. The full variable domain, in which reference TRBV5-4 and TRBJ2-1 provide the parts outside the CDR3, is ETGVTQSPTHLIKTRGQQVTLRCSSQSGHNTVSWYQQALGQGPQFIFQYYREEENGRGNFPPRFSGLQFPNYSSELNVNALELDDSALYLCASSGGLATYNEQFFGPGTRLTVL.

This clonotype has only a few counts. The gene calls are TRBV24-1 and TRBJ2-3; 7 bases are shared with TRBD2. Germline V lookup: CDR1 KGHDR, CDR2 SFDVKD. After removal of 0 bases from V and 0 bases from J, the junction contained 2 bases not matched to a gene. The CDR3 spans 16 residues. The CDR3 DNA is TGTGCCACCAGTGATTTGGTGCGGGGGAGCACAGATACGCAGTATTTT. Its protein product is CATSDLVRGSTDTQYF.

V gene TRBV18 combines with J gene TRBJ2-1; D possibly matches TRBD1 or TRBD2 (6 bases each). The germline gives CDR1 KGHSH, CDR2 LQKENI. Trimming cost V 5 bases and J 7 bases, with 18 bases left between them. There are 15 residues in the CDR3. CDR3 coding DNA: TGTGCCAGCTCATCTAAGGACCAGGGGAGGAATGAGCAGTTCTTC. This encodes CASSSKDQGRNEQFF.

This clonotype was seen a few times. V usage is TRBV12-3 or TRBV12-4 and J usage is TRBJ2-5; no clear D gene. This CDR3 has 11 amino acids. With 8 bases removed from V and 5 bases from J, the gap between germline ends came to 9 bases. CDR3 residues: CASVLWETQYF. The CDR3 bases are TGTGCCAGCGTGTTGTGGGAGACCCAGTACTTC.

This clonotype was counted between two and nine times. The chain is built from TRBV12-3 or TRBV12-4 and TRBJ2-2; the D gene is possibly TRBD1 (5 bases). The CDR3 length is 16 residues. Trimming cost V 5 bases and J 4 bases, with 17 bases left between them. The CDR3 DNA reads as TGTGCCAGCAGTCCGCCGGACATCCTGGGCACCGGGGAGCTGTTTTTT. Translated, it gives CASSPPDILGTGELFF.

To note about this clonotype: A much larger clone is a single base away; this may be a read error. This chain connects TRBV2 to TRBJ1-2, with D possibly matching TRBD1 (5 bases). This CDR3 region has 13 residues. Germline V lookup: CDR1 SNHLY, CDR2 FYNNEI. The chain's CDR3 is CASLDTGHYGYAF. The DNA for the CDR3 is TGTGCCAGCTTGGATACAGGCCACTATGGCTACGCCTTC.

V gene TRBV30 combines with J gene TRBJ2-3; unclear D gene. The ends were cut back, 1 base at V and 4 bases at J, with 9 bases in the middle. CDR3 length: 13 residues. Germline V lookup: CDR1 GTSNPN, CDR2 SVGIG (reference sequence). The CDR3: CAWSAGQPDTQYF. Written as DNA, the CDR3 is TGTGCCTGGAGTGCCGGTCAACCAGATACGCAGTATTTT.

Many counts were recorded for this clonotype. V usage is TRBV29-1 and J usage is TRBJ1-2; 8 nucleotides line up with TRBD1. The germline V gene encodes CDR1 SQVTM and CDR2 ANQGSEA. V shed 0 bases, J shed 2 bases, and the junction held 17 bases outside the gene matches. The CDR3 consists of 19 residues. CDR3 residues: CSVEDFLSSLTGENYGYTF. Written as DNA, the CDR3 is TGCAGCGTTGAAGATTTCCTTTCCTCCCTGACAGGGGAGAACTATGGCTACACCTTC.

This clonotype occurred many times. The CDR3 loop reads CASSLRPEAFF. The CDR3 DNA reads as TGTGCCAGCAGTTTAAGGCCTGAAGCTTTCTTT. The V call is TRBV12-3 or TRBV12-4, the J call TRBJ1-1; no clear D gene. The length of the CDR3 is 11 residues. V shed 2 bases and J shed 6 bases, with 4 bases lying between them.

This chain joins TRBV12-3 or TRBV12-4 and TRBJ2-1; tentatively, D is TRBD2 (5 bases). The CDR3 is 21 residues long. Trimming stripped 2 bases from V and 9 bases from J, with 35 bases between. The CDR3 sequence is CASSLNLGGFPNGSFYCEQFF. CDR3 DNA: TGTGCCAGCAGTTTAAATTTAGGAGGATTTCCAAACGGGTCCTTCTACTGTGAGCAGTTCTTC.

This clonotype has ten or more counts. The CDR3 region has the DNA TGTGCCATCCGAGACGGCGGTGGAGGGTGGGACTATGGCTACACCTTC. Protein sequence: CAIRDGGGGWDYGYTF. This rearrangement joins TRBV10-3 to TRBJ1-2; D is undetermined. The CDR3 has 16 amino acids. Germline CDR1 is ENHRY and CDR2 is SYGVKD. Trimming took off 8 bases at V and 3 bases at J, with 22 bases between the two ends.

This clonotype was seen a handful of times. This chain links TRBV29-1 with TRBJ2-1; TRBD2 aligns across 9 bases. Germline loops: CDR1 SQVTM, CDR2 ANQGSEA. V trimming: 6 bases; J trimming: 9 bases; junction bases outside the gene matches: 9. The CDR3 totals 13 residues. This CDR3 is CSVRREGRGEQFF. For the CDR3, the DNA is TGCAGCGTCCGGCGGGAGGGCCGTGGTGAGCAGTTCTTC.

V usage is TRBV18 and J usage is TRBJ2-2, with TRBD1 identical over 7 bases. The germline V gene encodes CDR1 KGHSH and CDR2 LQKENI. Losses at the gene ends were 1 base for V and 0 bases for J; bases not matched to a gene: 2. The CDR3 is 16 residues long. CDR3 region: CASSPRDSPNTGELFF. CDR3 nucleotide sequence: TGTGCCAGCTCACCACGGGACAGTCCGAACACCGGGGAGCTGTTTTTT.

This clonotype was counted a few times. The chain recombines TRBV5-6 with TRBJ2-4, with 8 nucleotides matching TRBD2. Germline CDR1 SGHDT, CDR2 YYEEEE. V lost 0 bases to trimming and J lost 6 bases; unmatched junction nucleotides: 11. The length of the CDR3 is 17 residues. Written as DNA, the CDR3 is TGTGCCAGCAGCTTGGAATGGCGGGAGGAGGGTGGAAACATTCAGTACTTC. Translating gives CASSLEWREEGGNIQYF. The full variable domain, completed using reference TRBV5-6 and TRBJ2-4, is DAGVTQSPTHLIKTRGQQVTLRCSPKSGHDTVSWYQQALGQGPQFIFQYYEEEERQRGNFPDRFSGHQFPNYSSELNVNALLLGDSALYLCASSLEWREEGGNIQYFGAGTRLSVL.

This clonotype was counted at least ten times. The chain has TRBV4-2 and TRBJ1-3, with D perhaps TRBD1 (5 bases). V lost 0 bases, J lost 4 bases, and 16 bases lay in between. The V gene's germline CDR1 is LGHNA and CDR2 YNFKEQ. The CDR3 is 17 amino acids. The CDR3 sequence: CASSQDPQGAGGNTIYF. CDR3 nucleotides: TGTGCCAGCAGCCAAGATCCCCAGGGAGCAGGAGGAAACACCATATATTTT.

As for this clonotype: A junction boundary mismatches the germline segment, possibly from a read error. This chain connects TRBV7-9 to TRBJ1-2; unclear D gene. This CDR3 spans 13 amino acids. From germline, CDR1 is SEHNR and CDR2 FQNEAQ (reference sequence). The CDR3 sequence: CASSLTGIYSYTF. The CDR3 coding sequence is TGTGCCAGCAGTTTGACTGGTATCTATAGCTACACCTTC.

V gene TRBV30 combines with J gene TRBJ2-7; D possibly corresponds to TRBD1 (6 bases). This CDR3 has 13 residues. The V gene lost 1 base and the J gene lost 3 bases, with 10 bases spanning the gap. CDR1 and CDR2 (germline): GTSNPN, SVGIG (reference sequence). Here the CDR3 DNA reads TGTGCCTGGAGTGCCGGACAGTACTACGAGCAGTACTTC. Translation gives CAWSAGQYYEQYF.

This clonotype was observed a handful of times. The chain uses TRBV3-1 and TRBJ2-1, with D possibly being TRBD2 (6 bases). V was trimmed by 5 bases and J by 1 base, leaving 12 bases between them. From germline, CDR1 is LGHDT and CDR2 YNNKEL (reference sequence). The CDR3 spans 15 residues. CDR3 protein: CASSSAGSSYNEQFF. The CDR3 bases are TGTGCCAGCAGCTCGGCGGGATCGTCCTACAATGAGCAGTTCTTC.